One TCR beta chain is described in this entry. The antigen this receptor binds is unknown. No base quality values were provided; no much bigger clone lies one nucleotide off. Taken with the paper, the label for treatment or condition translates to: roughly nine-day PBMC culture with coronavirus spike peptide pools or control peptides (ViraFEST assay). To expand antigen-specific T cells with peptide pools and then pick out the expanded clonotypes through TCR sequencing, the study relied on the ViraFEST assay. The positive SARS-CoV-2 PCR tests of the convalescent patients were dated from March to December 2020, before the Alpha, Beta and Delta variants emerged in the United States. Fewer than 2.5 million PBMCs per well were cultured in IMDM with approximately 5.5% human AB serum and 7.5 to 10 IU/ml IL-2, plus 10 ug/ml peptide pools. On days 3 and 7, half of the culture medium was replaced with fresh IL-2-containing medium. Once the cells had been in culture for about 10 days, the EasySep CD4+ T cell isolation kit was used to isolate CD4+ T cells by negative selection. Ficoll-Paque Plus gradient centrifugation was used to isolate PBMCs from whole blood, and the isolated PBMCs were then either used fresh or cryopreserved at -140C. In general, triplicate wells were set up for every culture condition.

The data originate from a study of vaccination and CD4 T cells after COVID-19 (dated 2022 in TCRdb). In the study overall: Convalescent patients had a positive SARS-CoV-2 result on nasal swab PCR, and of these patients, 8 or 9 had mild disease and one had severe disease. Six males and four females were included in the convalescent cohort, with two Hispanic individuals, seven Caucasians, two Asians and one multiracial person represented. Each participant got two doses of either the Pfizer-BioNTech BNT162b2 vaccine (n=8) or the Moderna mRNA-1273 vaccine (n=2). Post-COVID blood samples from convalescent patients were collected a median of roughly 100 days after diagnosis, with a range of about 35 to 180 days. Post-vaccine blood samples were taken a median of around 68 days after the second vaccine dose, with a range of 14 to 241 days. The cultures were stimulated with overlapping spike peptide pools from SARS-CoV-2 and from the common cold coronaviruses HCoV-NL63, HCoV-OC43 and HCoV-229E. Control cultures used a CEFX viral epitope pool as positive control, an HIV-1 Nef peptide pool as negative control, or no peptide. The spike-specific CD4+ TCR repertoire was compared before and after mRNA vaccination in 10 to 11 COVID-19 convalescent patients and a handful of infection-naive healthy vaccine recipients.

The library was generated by PCR. At the Johns Hopkins FTIC core, DNA from the cultured CD4+ T cells underwent TCR sequencing with the Oncomine TCR Beta short-read assay. The QIAamp micro DNA kit was used to extract genomic DNA from the cultured CD4+ T cells. Oncomine TCR Beta libraries made from cultured CD4+ T cells were pooled using unique dual indexes and sequenced on an Illumina iSeq 100. On the study's bioinformatics: Non-productive sequences were removed, and CDR3s not starting with C, not ending with F or W, or shorter than 7 amino acids were discarded. The MANAFEST web application identified antigen-specific clonotypes by comparing peptide-stimulated wells against reference wells and other culture wells. For a clone to be called positive, the clone needed an FDR below 0.05, an odds ratio above 5, and a productive frequency above 0.1% in at least two of three replicate wells. Cross-reactive clonotypes were defined as significantly expanded in both SARS-CoV-2 spike wells and at least one common cold coronavirus spike condition. CDR3 homology was assessed with Levenshtein distances (stringdist) and unrooted phylogenetic trees (ape) in R version 3.6.1. Clones were called with MiXCR by TCRdb after fastp trimmed the public reads at Q25, and only in-frame beta chains were retained. For every CDR3 protein sequence, its rows merge into one entry that carries the most common genes and DNA. The V and J calls, along with clone size, are taken from TCRdb and not from the paper's own processing. The sample table contains 16,000 or so distinct CDR3 sequences; only one count was recorded for around 53% of them. Of the sample, about 4% falls within the top ten clones.

Study-wide conclusions, independent of this receptor: In convalescent patients, a median around 86% of post-vaccine SARS-CoV-2-reactive clones were detected only after vaccination, suggesting vaccine-specific priming. The number of convalescent patients in the study was relatively small, and the study did not examine early timepoints following natural infection. The median number of SARS-CoV-2-reactive clonotypes rose from fewer than 25 after infection to roughly 38 after vaccination, but the change was not significant. Nearly all vaccine-specific clones in convalescent patients (304 of 307) were mono-reactive for SARS-CoV-2 spike rather than cross-reactive with common cold coronaviruses.

The sequence came from a human donor who had recovered from COVID-19. The sample here was CD4+ T cells from blood, cultured in vitro, taken before SARS-CoV-2 vaccination.

The CDR3 region reads CASSPTLSYEQYF. The DNA sequence is as follows: TGTGCCAGCTCACCAACCCTGTCCTACGAGCAGTACTTC. The chain was built from TRBV18 and TRBJ2-7; no confident D gene assignment can be made. V is cut by 2 bases and J by 1 base, and the space between the germline ends is 6 bases. Including cysteine and phenylalanine, the CDR3 has 13 amino acids. Just the 39-base CDR3 DNA is kept, in frame starting at base 1. CDR1 and CDR2 (KGHSH, LQKENI) derive from the germline V gene.